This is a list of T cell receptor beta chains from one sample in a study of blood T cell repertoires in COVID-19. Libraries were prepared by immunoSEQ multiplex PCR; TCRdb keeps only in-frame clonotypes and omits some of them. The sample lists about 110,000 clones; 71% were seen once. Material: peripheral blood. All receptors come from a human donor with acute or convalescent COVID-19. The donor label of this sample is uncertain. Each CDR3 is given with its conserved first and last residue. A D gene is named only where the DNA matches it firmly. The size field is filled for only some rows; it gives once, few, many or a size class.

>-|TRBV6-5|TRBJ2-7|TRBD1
CASRKTGGSYEQYF
TGTGCCAGCAGGAAGACAGGGGGCTCCTACGAGCAGTACTTC
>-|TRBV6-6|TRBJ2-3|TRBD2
CASSYGTSGGPDTQYF
TGTGCCAGCAGTTATGGGACTAGCGGGGGGCCAGATACGCAGTATTTT
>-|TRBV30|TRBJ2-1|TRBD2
CAWSPKGFSMTSGGPQQFF
TGTGCCTGGAGTCCTAAAGGGTTCTCTATGACTAGCGGGGGCCCTCAGCAGTTCTTC
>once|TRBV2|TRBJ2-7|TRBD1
CASAGSRLGGSEQYF
TGTGCCAGTGCTGGATCGAGGTTAGGGGGCAGTGAGCAGTACTTC
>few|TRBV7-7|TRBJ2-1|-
CASSLSGASDEQFF
TGTGCCAGCAGCTTAAGTGGGGCCAGTGATGAGCAGTTCTTC
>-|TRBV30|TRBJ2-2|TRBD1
CAFRTGTANTGELFF
TGTGCTTTCCGTACCGGGACAGCGAACACCGGGGAGCTGTTTTTT
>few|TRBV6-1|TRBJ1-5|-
CASSEVARNPWSNQPQHF
TGTGCCAGCAGTGAAGTAGCCCGTAACCCGTGGAGCAATCAGCCCCAGCATTTT
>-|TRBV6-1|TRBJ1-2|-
CASRRLMGPYYGYTF
TGTGCCAGCCGGAGGCTCATGGGCCCTTACTATGGCTACACCTTC
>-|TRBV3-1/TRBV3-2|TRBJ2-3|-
CASSNRASTDTQYF
TGTGCCAGCAGCAACAGGGCTAGCACAGATACGCAGTATTTT
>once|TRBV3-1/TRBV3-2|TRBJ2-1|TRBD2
CASSHRAGMRYNEQFF
TGTGCCAGCAGCCACCGAGCGGGGATGAGATACAATGAGCAGTTCTTC